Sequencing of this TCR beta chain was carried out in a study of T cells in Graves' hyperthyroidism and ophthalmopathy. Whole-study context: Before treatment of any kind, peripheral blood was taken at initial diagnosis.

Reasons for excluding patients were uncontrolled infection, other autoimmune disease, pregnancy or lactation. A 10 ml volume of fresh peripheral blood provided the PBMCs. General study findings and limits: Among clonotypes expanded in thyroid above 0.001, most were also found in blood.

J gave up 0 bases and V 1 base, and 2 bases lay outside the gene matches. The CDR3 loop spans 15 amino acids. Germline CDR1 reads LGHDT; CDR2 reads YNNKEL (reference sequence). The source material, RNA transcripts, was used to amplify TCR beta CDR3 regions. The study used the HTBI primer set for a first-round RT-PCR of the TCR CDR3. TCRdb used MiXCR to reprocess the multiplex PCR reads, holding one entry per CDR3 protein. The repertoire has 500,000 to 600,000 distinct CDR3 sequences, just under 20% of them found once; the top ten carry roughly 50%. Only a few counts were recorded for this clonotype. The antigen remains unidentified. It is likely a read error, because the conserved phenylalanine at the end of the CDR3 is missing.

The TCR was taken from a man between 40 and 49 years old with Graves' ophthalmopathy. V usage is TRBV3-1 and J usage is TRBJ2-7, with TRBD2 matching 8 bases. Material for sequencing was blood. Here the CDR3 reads CASSQASGSSYEQYL. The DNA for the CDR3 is TGTGCCAGCAGCCAAGCCAGCGGGAGCTCCTACGAGCAGTACCTC.